The 32 T cell receptor beta chains presented below share a single source sample, sequenced in a study of blood T cell repertoires in COVID-19 (dated by TCRdb to about 2020). Library preparation employed the immunoSEQ multiplex PCR assay. Here the immuneACCESS table is served through TCRdb, limited to in-frame sequences with V and J called. Missing clones are a known gap in these copies; in checked studies unresolved V genes cover under half, and the rest lacks a known reason. This sample is represented by about 68,000 clones; 75% to 95% of them were singletons. The ten largest clones represent approximately 4.8% of the sample. What was sequenced was peripheral blood. The receptors derive from a woman aged 55-70 years with active COVID-19.

The chain recombines TRBV15 with TRBJ2-1; D is possibly TRBD2 (6 bases). CDR1 is LNHNV and CDR2 is YYDKDF in the germline V gene (reference sequence). The ends were cut back, 1 base at V and 7 bases at J, with 14 bases in the middle. This CDR3 contains 15 residues. The CDR3 sequence: CATSRGRVGGNEQFF. DNA of the CDR3: TGTGCCACCAGCAGAGGCCGGGTTGGGGGGAATGAGCAGTTCTTC. Using reference TRBV15 and TRBJ2-1 for the parts outside the CDR3, the full variable domain is DAMVIQNPRYQVTQFGKPVTLSCSQTLNHNVMYWYQQKSSQAPKLLFHYYDKDFNNEADTPDNFQSRRPNTSFCFLDIRSPGLGDTAMYLCATSRGRVGGNEQFFGPGTRLTVL.

The rearrangement uses TRBV7-2 and TRBJ2-7, with 9 bases aligning to TRBD1. V lost 3 bases and J lost 4; bases outside the gene matches: 4. This CDR3 has 14 amino acids. Germline V lookup: CDR1 SGHTA, CDR2 FQGNSA. Written as DNA, the CDR3 is TGTGCCAGCAGCTTGACAGGGGGTCTATACGAGCAGTACTTC. It codes for CASSLTGGLYEQYF. Based on the CDR3 plus reference TRBV7-2 and TRBJ2-7, the full variable domain is GAGVSQSPSNKVTEKGKDVELRCDPISGHTALYWYRQSLGQGLEFLIYFQGNSAPDKSGLPSDRFSAERTGGSVSTLTIQRTQQEDSAVYLCASSLTGGLYEQYFGPGTRLTVT.

The genes are TRBV16 and TRBJ1-1; 8 positions agree with TRBD1. The CDR3 sequence is 15 residues long. CDR1 KGHSY and CDR2 FQNENV come from the germline V gene. After removal of 4 bases from V and 4 bases from J, the junction contained 8 bases not matched to a gene. CDR3 bases: TGTGCCAGCAGCCTAACAGGGGGAGGGGGCACTGAAGCTTTCTTT. Protein sequence: CASSLTGGGGTEAFF.

This chain connects TRBV28 to TRBJ2-3; 8 positions match TRBD2. V lost 2 bases to trimming and J lost 3 bases; unmatched junction nucleotides: 13. Germline CDR1 MDHEN, CDR2 SYDVKM. The CDR3 runs 18 residues. The CDR3 nucleotides are TGTGCCAGCAGTTTACCTCTCGGACTAGCTGGTTCTACAGATACGCAGTATTTT. Its translation is CASSLPLGLAGSTDTQYF. The complete variable domain, with remaining parts taken from reference TRBV28 and TRBJ2-3, reads DVKVTQSSRYLVKRTGEKVFLECVQDMDHENMFWYRQDPGLGLRLIYFSYDVKMKEKGDIPEGYSVSREKKERFSLILESASTNQTSMYLCASSLPLGLAGSTDTQYFGPGTRLTVL.

The V call is TRBV5-1, the J call TRBJ2-7; possible D gene TRBD1, 8 bases. Trimming removed 4 bases at V and 5 bases at J, with 22 bases between. This CDR3 comprises 16 residues. The germline CDR1 and CDR2 sequences are SGHRS and YFSETQ. CDR3 nucleotide sequence: TGCGCCAGCAGCCTCCTAAAACAGGGGGGGACCGACGAGCAGTACTTC. This translates into CASSLLKQGGTDEQYF.

This chain connects TRBV24-1 to TRBJ2-1; TRBD2 aligns across 8 bases. Germline V gene data show CDR1 as KGHDR and CDR2 as SFDVKD. This CDR3 spans 16 amino acids. V shed 3 bases, J shed 7 bases, and the junction held 10 bases outside the gene matches. CDR3 sequence (DNA): TGTGCCACCAGTGATGTGGCTAGCGGGTCGTGGAATGAGCAGTTCTTC. It encodes CATSDVASGSWNEQFF.

This clone was seen only once. This rearrangement joins TRBV5-1 to TRBJ2-5; 9 bases align to TRBD1. The CDR3 consists of 13 residues. Looked up from germline, CDR1 is SGHRS and CDR2 is YFSETQ. V gave up 4 bases and J gave up 14 bases; unmatched junction bases: 12. The CDR3 reads CASSREGTGGLYF. The CDR3 DNA follows: TGCGCCAGCAGCCGGGAAGGCACAGGGGGCTTATACTTC. The whole variable domain, filled in from reference TRBV5-1 and TRBJ2-5, reads KAGVTQTPRYLIKTRGQQVTLSCSPISGHRSVSWYQQTPGQGLQFLFEYFSETQRNKGNFPGRFSGRQFSNSRSEMNVSTLELGDSALYLCASSREGTGGLYFGPGTRLLVL.

A few counts support this clone. The chain couples TRBV9 to TRBJ2-7; 11 nucleotides match TRBD2. The CDR3 is 17 amino acids. Trimming at V came to 3 bases and at J to 3 bases, leaving 11 bases not matched to a gene. CDR1 and CDR2 from the germline V gene are SGDLS and YYNGEE. CDR3 in amino acids: CASSEGDMLAGGYEQYF. In DNA, the CDR3 is TGTGCCAGCAGCGAGGGGGACATGCTAGCGGGAGGCTACGAGCAGTACTTC.

This chain uses TRBV19 with TRBJ2-2; 7 nucleotides line up with TRBD1. The V segment lost 3 bases and the J segment 3 bases; nucleotides outside the gene matches: 1. This CDR3 is 14 amino acids long. CDR1 and CDR2 (germline): LNHDA, SQIVND (reference sequence). The CDR3 DNA reads as TGTGCCAGTAGTATTGGGACAGACACCGGGGAGCTGTTTTTT. It codes for CASSIGTDTGELFF.

CDR3 DNA sequence: TGTGCCAGCGAAACTCACAGGGGGGGGGCCACTAACTATGGCTACACCTTC. Protein sequence: CASETHRGGATNYGYTF. The chain employs TRBV28 and TRBJ1-2, with 8 bases that match TRBD1. After removal of 8 bases from V and 0 bases from J, the junction contained 14 bases not matched to a gene. Looked up from germline, CDR1 is MDHEN and CDR2 is SYDVKM. The CDR3 contains 17 residues.

This rearrangement joins TRBV19 to TRBJ1-1; weak D call: TRBD1 (5 bases). The CDR3 has 14 amino acids. Trimming removed 5 bases at V and 6 bases at J, with 16 bases between. CDR1 is LNHDA and CDR2 is SQIVND in the germline V gene (reference sequence). CDR3 DNA sequence: TGTGCCAGTAGTGTTACAGGCAGTGGGGCTGAAGCTTTCTTT. Protein product: CASSVTGSGAEAFF.

The chain couples TRBV21-1 to TRBJ1-1. TRBV21-1 is recorded as a pseudogene. The CDR3 spans 14 residues. The CDR3: CASGRRTANTEAFF. In nucleotides, the CDR3 is TGTGCCAGCGGACGGAGGACGGCGAACACTGAAGCTTTCTTT.

The chain carries TRBV19 and TRBJ1-5; no reliable D call. The CDR3 consists of 14 residues. CDR1 is LNHDA, CDR2 SQIVND, per germline (reference sequence). Trimming cost V 4 bases and J 6 bases, with 13 bases left between them. For the CDR3, the DNA is TGTGCCAGTAGTAGGAGGGAATCCAGTCAGCCCCAGCATTTT. Translation: CASSRRESSQPQHF.

The chain combines TRBV5-4 with TRBJ2-5, with D perhaps matching TRBD2 (5 bases). CDR1 SGHNT and CDR2 YYREEE come from the germline V gene (reference sequence). This CDR3 has 14 amino acids. Trimming took 3 bases from V and 6 from J, leaving 15 bases between them. The CDR3 region is CASSSQDSTQTQYF. In DNA form, the CDR3 reads TGTGCCAGCAGCTCCCAGGACTCCACCCAGACCCAGTACTTC.

The chain combines TRBV6-1 with TRBJ1-2; D is undetermined. The V and J ends lost 2 bases and 5 bases respectively, with 6 bases between them. Germline CDR1 is MNHNS and CDR2 is SASEGT. The CDR3 runs 12 residues. The CDR3: CASSETQYGYTF. CDR3 nucleotides: TGTGCCAGCAGTGAAACCCAGTATGGCTACACCTTC.

V is TRBV2 and J is TRBJ2-5; a weak D match, TRBD1 (5 bases). The CDR3 totals 14 residues. The germline V gene has CDR1 SNHLY and CDR2 FYNNEI. The V end was cut by 7 bases, the J end by 2 bases, with 14 bases between. The CDR3 loop reads CASNQGFGQETQYF. In nucleotides, the CDR3 is TGTGCCAGCAATCAGGGATTTGGTCAAGAGACCCAGTACTTC.

This clone was counted a single time. This rearrangement joins TRBV27 to TRBJ1-5; tentative D call: TRBD1 (5 bases). V dropped 6 bases and J dropped 1 base, with 13 bases sitting between them. This CDR3 spans 15 amino acids. Germline V gives CDR1 MNHEY, CDR2 SMNVEV (reference sequence). The CDR3 DNA reads TGTGCCAGCAGCATTTGGAGGGGAAGCAATCAGCCCCAGCATTTT. This translates into CASSIWRGSNQPQHF.

This clone was seen just once. This sequence joins TRBV19 and TRBJ1-1; 9 bases align to TRBD1. The V and J ends lost 5 bases and 10 bases, in that order; junction bases with no gene match: 5. Germline V gene lookup returns CDR1 LNHDA and CDR2 SQIVND (reference sequence). CDR3 length: 12 amino acids. The CDR3 DNA follows: TGTGCCAGTAGTTTCCGACAGGGGGGAGCTTTCTTT. Its protein product is CASSFRQGGAFF.

This clone was seen just once. The chain couples TRBV15 to TRBJ1-2; TRBD1 matches 7 bases. Trimming took 8 bases from V and 5 from J; bases not matched to a gene: 14. There are 15 residues in the CDR3. Germline assignment: CDR1 LNHNV and CDR2 YYDKDF (reference sequence). The CDR3 spells CATGIKSQGYYGYTF. As DNA, the CDR3 is TGTGCCACCGGGATCAAGTCACAGGGGTATTATGGCTACACCTTC. Full variable domain (rest looked up from reference TRBV15 and TRBJ1-2): DAMVIQNPRYQVTQFGKPVTLSCSQTLNHNVMYWYQQKSSQAPKLLFHYYDKDFNNEADTPDNFQSRRPNTSFCFLDIRSPGLGDTAMYLCATGIKSQGYYGYTFGSGTRLTVV.

The sample holds one count of this clone. V is TRBV5-1 and J is TRBJ2-7, with a possible D match to TRBD2 (5 bases). Trimming stripped 4 bases from V and 0 bases from J, with 11 bases between. The CDR3 contains 14 residues. Germline V gene data show CDR1 as SGHRS and CDR2 as YFSETQ. In DNA, the CDR3 is TGCGCCAGCAGCGTCAGCGGAACCTCCTACGAGCAGTACTTC. It specifies CASSVSGTSYEQYF.

The chain has TRBV28 and TRBJ1-5, with TRBD1 identical over 9 bases. The CDR3 is made up of 14 amino acids. Looked up from germline, CDR1 is MDHEN and CDR2 is SYDVKM. The V gene end was trimmed by 6 bases and the J gene end by 6 bases; junction bases not matched to a gene: 6. The CDR3 DNA sequence: TGTGCCAGCAGGCCGGGACAGGGTGGTCAGCCCCAGCATTTT. This encodes CASRPGQGGQPQHF.

This clone was seen a handful of times. V and J are TRBV28 and TRBJ2-7; 9 positions agree with TRBD1. CDR1 is MDHEN, CDR2 SYDVKM, per germline. The V and J ends lost 3 bases and 2 bases, in that order; junction bases with no gene match: 8. The CDR3 spans 16 residues. The CDR3 protein is CASSFQAGQGTYEQYF. The CDR3 nucleotides read TGTGCCAGCAGTTTCCAAGCGGGACAGGGTACCTACGAGCAGTACTTC. The full variable domain, its missing parts supplied by reference TRBV28 and TRBJ2-7, is DVKVTQSSRYLVKRTGEKVFLECVQDMDHENMFWYRQDPGLGLRLIYFSYDVKMKEKGDIPEGYSVSREKKERFSLILESASTNQTSMYLCASSFQAGQGTYEQYFGPGTRLTVT.

V and J are TRBV12-3 or TRBV12-4 and TRBJ1-1, with D tentatively TRBD1 (6 bases). V was cut by 6 bases and J by 3 bases, with 11 bases left in between. The CDR3 is 13 residues long. The chain's CDR3 is CASRLGGYTEAFF. The CDR3 region has the DNA TGTGCCAGCAGGCTAGGGGGTTACACTGAAGCTTTCTTT.

V is TRBV5-1 and J is TRBJ1-4; TRBD1 matches 10 bases. Germline-derived CDR1 and CDR2 are SGHRS and YFSETQ. This CDR3 comprises 15 residues. With V trimmed by 5 bases and J by 8 bases, 9 bases remained unmatched. Written as DNA, the CDR3 is TGCGCCAGCAGACCCTCCGGGACAGGGGACGAAAAACTGTTTTTT. Residues: CASRPSGTGDEKLFF.

The V and J genes are TRBV5-1 and TRBJ2-5; 7 nucleotides align to TRBD1. With V trimmed by 0 bases and J by 4 bases, 3 bases remained unmatched. The CDR3 has 14 amino acids. Germline values: CDR1 SGHRS, CDR2 YFSETQ. CDR3 loop: CASSLVTGRETQYF. The CDR3 DNA reads TGCGCCAGCAGCTTGGTGACAGGGAGAGAGACCCAGTACTTC. The variable domain in full, with the rest retrieved from reference TRBV5-1 and TRBJ2-5, is KAGVTQTPRYLIKTRGQQVTLSCSPISGHRSVSWYQQTPGQGLQFLFEYFSETQRNKGNFPGRFSGRQFSNSRSEMNVSTLELGDSALYLCASSLVTGRETQYFGPGTRLLVL.

The chain employs TRBV28 and TRBJ1-1; no clear D gene. The CDR3 contains 13 residues. Germline CDR1 reads MDHEN; CDR2 reads SYDVKM. V was shortened by 4 bases and J by 2 bases, with 8 bases between the two germline ends. The CDR3 DNA reads TGTGCCAGCAGTTCGTACATAAACACTGAAGCTTTCTTT. It translates to CASSSYINTEAFF.

DNA for the CDR3: TGTGCCAGCTCCTCCTCGGGGGGCACTGAAGCTTTCTTT. Translated, it gives CASSSSGGTEAFF. The V call is TRBV2, the J call TRBJ1-1; possible D gene TRBD1, 5 bases. CDR1 and CDR2 (germline): SNHLY, FYNNEI. This CDR3 spans 13 amino acids. The germline V and J ends were trimmed by 8 bases and 4 bases, with 14 bases remaining between them. The full variable domain, with the rest looked up from reference TRBV2 and TRBJ1-1, is EPEVTQTPSHQVTQMGQEVILRCVPISNHLYFYWYRQILGQKVEFLVSFYNNEISEKSEIFDDQFSVERPDGSNFTLKIRSTKLEDSAMYFCASSSSGGTEAFFGQGTRLTVV.

The V gene is TRBV6-5, the J gene TRBJ2-3; possibly TRBD2 for D (5 bases). Germline CDR1 is MNHEY and CDR2 is SVGAGI. The V end lost 6 bases, the J end lost 0 bases, and 10 bases lay between the germline ends. The CDR3 runs to 14 residues. This CDR3 reads CASREALSTDTQYF. CDR3 sequence (DNA): TGTGCCAGCAGGGAGGCGCTTAGCACAGATACGCAGTATTTT.

J is TRBJ2-4 and V is TRBV7-9, with TRBD2 matching over 10 bases. The CDR3 runs 18 residues. V was pared by 5 bases and J by 2 bases, with 12 bases of the junction left unmatched. CDR1 is SEHNR, CDR2 FQNEAQ, per germline (reference sequence). The CDR3 reads CASSLGLAGVESKNIQYF. Written as DNA, the CDR3 is TGTGCCAGCAGCCTAGGGCTAGCGGGAGTTGAATCCAAAAACATTCAGTACTTC.

This clone was recorded once. The chain couples TRBV28 to TRBJ2-7; 8 bases are a match to TRBD2. V gave up 3 bases and J gave up 6 bases; unmatched junction bases: 10. CDR1 and CDR2 from the germline V gene are MDHEN and SYDVKM. The CDR3 extends over 15 amino acids. The CDR3 protein is CASSLSGGRVGEQYF. The CDR3 bases are TGTGCCAGCAGTTTGAGCGGGGGTAGGGTGGGCGAGCAGTACTTC. The complete variable domain, with remaining parts taken from reference TRBV28 and TRBJ2-7, reads DVKVTQSSRYLVKRTGEKVFLECVQDMDHENMFWYRQDPGLGLRLIYFSYDVKMKEKGDIPEGYSVSREKKERFSLILESASTNQTSMYLCASSLSGGRVGEQYFGPGTRLTVT.

V usage is TRBV12-3 or TRBV12-4 and J usage is TRBJ2-5; D is possibly TRBD1 (6 bases). V gave up 4 bases and J gave up 3 bases, with 6 bases separating them. This CDR3 contains 12 residues. CDR3 sequence: CASSSGEETQYF. CDR3 DNA sequence: TGTGCCAGCAGTTCAGGGGAAGAGACCCAGTACTTC.

The V and J genes are TRBV14 and TRBJ2-1; D is undetermined. V was pared by 5 bases and J by 2 bases, with 13 bases between. This CDR3 region has 15 residues. Germline lookup yields CDR1 SGHDN and CDR2 FVKESK. The CDR3 loop is CASSYFRPPYNEQFF. In nucleotides, the CDR3 is TGTGCCAGCAGCTACTTCCGTCCCCCCTACAATGAGCAGTTCTTC.